This TCR beta chain is drawn from a study of T cell responses to AZD1222 COVID-19 vaccine. Study conclusions and caveats: Sampled repertoires all dated from after the peak T cell response. Donors in the cohort were predominantly white British and more often female, and clonal diversity was possibly underestimated. With two AZD1222 doses given, Spike-specific TCR breadth and depth both rose.

The V gene lost 7 bases and the J gene lost 9 bases, with 9 bases spanning the gap. The CDR3 sequence is 11 residues long. Profiling relied on immunoSEQ multiplex PCR, and the TCRdb table lists in-frame clones only, not all of them. The sample lists some 130,000 clones; about nine tenths were seen once. As concerns this clone: Its antigen is as yet unknown.

Material: peripheral blood, obtained on day 0 of AZD1222 vaccination. The receptor was isolated from an adult in good health. The V and J genes are TRBV12-3 or TRBV12-4 and TRBJ2-2; D ambiguous. The CDR3 protein is CASTASRELFF. Written as DNA, the CDR3 is TGTGCCAGCACGGCCTCCCGGGAGCTGTTTTTT.